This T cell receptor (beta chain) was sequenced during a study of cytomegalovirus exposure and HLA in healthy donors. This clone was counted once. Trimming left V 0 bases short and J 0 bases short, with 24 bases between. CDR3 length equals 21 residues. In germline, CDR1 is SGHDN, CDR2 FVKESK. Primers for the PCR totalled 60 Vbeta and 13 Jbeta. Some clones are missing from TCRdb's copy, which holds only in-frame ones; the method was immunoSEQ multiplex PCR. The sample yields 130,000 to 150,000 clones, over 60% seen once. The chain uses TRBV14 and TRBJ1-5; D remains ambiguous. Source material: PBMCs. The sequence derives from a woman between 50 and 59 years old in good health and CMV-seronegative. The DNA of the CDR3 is TGTGCCAGCAGCCAAGATCGACGCGAATATAAGCGGGCAGCTAGCAATCAGCCCCAGCATTTT. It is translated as CASSQDRREYKRAASNQPQHF.